These T cell receptor beta chains were read from a single sample in a study of beta chain features in type 1 diabetes. Sequencing used immunoSEQ multiplex PCR; TCRdb keeps in-frame clones, though not all of them. The sample includes fewer than 900,000 clones, 15% to 20% of them seen just once. The sequenced material came from naive CD4+ T cells from blood. The origin of the receptors is a woman aged 18-29 years in good health. The CDR3 runs from the conserved cysteine through the conserved F or W. A D gene is named only where the DNA matches it firmly. Some rows mark clone size as missing; the rest say once, few, many or name a class of expanded clone.

j_call: TRBJ2-1; v_call: TRBV15; d_call: TRBD2; cdr3_length: 17; clone_size: NA; cdr3_aa: CATSRGGGYRPNNEQFF; cdr3_nt: TGTGCCACCAGCAGAGGGGGAGGGTATCGGCCGAACAATGAGCAGTTCTTC
j_call: TRBJ2-7; v_call: TRBV28; d_call: NA; cdr3_length: 11; clone_size: NA; cdr3_aa: CASNSAYEQYF; cdr3_nt: TGTGCCAGCAATAGCGCCTACGAGCAGTACTTC
j_call: TRBJ2-2; v_call: TRBV9; d_call: NA; cdr3_length: 15; clone_size: NA; cdr3_aa: CASSVDRVGTGELFF; cdr3_nt: TGTGCCAGCAGCGTAGACAGGGTGGGCACCGGGGAGCTGTTTTTT
j_call: TRBJ2-5; v_call: TRBV7-2; d_call: NA; cdr3_length: 17; clone_size: few; cdr3_aa: CASSQNPGDSLGETQYF; cdr3_nt: TGTGCCAGCAGCCAAAATCCCGGGGATTCTTTGGGAGAGACCCAGTACTTC
j_call: TRBJ1-1; v_call: TRBV20-1; d_call: NA; cdr3_length: 11; clone_size: few; cdr3_aa: CRLLMNTEAFF; cdr3_nt: TGCAGGTTATTAATGAACACTGAAGCTTTCTTT
j_call: TRBJ1-1; v_call: TRBV28; d_call: NA; cdr3_length: 15; clone_size: once; cdr3_aa: CASTHGVNGNTEAFF; cdr3_nt: TGTGCCAGCACCCACGGGGTCAACGGGAACACTGAAGCTTTCTTT
j_call: TRBJ2-7; v_call: TRBV6-1; d_call: NA; cdr3_length: 13; clone_size: few; cdr3_aa: CASSSRSGYEQYF; cdr3_nt: TGTGCCAGCAGTTCCCGGAGCGGCTACGAGCAGTACTTC
j_call: TRBJ2-1; v_call: TRBV9; d_call: TRBD2; cdr3_length: 15; clone_size: NA; cdr3_aa: CASSLGLAVYNEQFF; cdr3_nt: TGTGCCAGCAGCCTCGGTCTAGCGGTGTACAATGAGCAGTTCTTC
j_call: TRBJ2-1; v_call: TRBV7-2; d_call: NA; cdr3_length: 15; clone_size: few; cdr3_aa: CASSLVYPPDSEQFF; cdr3_nt: TGTGCCAGCAGCTTAGTCTATCCACCCGACAGTGAGCAGTTCTTC
j_call: TRBJ2-3; v_call: TRBV27; d_call: TRBD2; cdr3_length: 19; clone_size: NA; cdr3_aa: CASSLRRTSGRSPTDTQYF; cdr3_nt: TGTGCCAGCAGTTTACGGAGGACTAGCGGGAGAAGTCCCACAGATACGCAGTATTTT
j_call: TRBJ2-1; v_call: TRBV4-3; d_call: TRBD2; cdr3_length: 17; clone_size: NA; cdr3_aa: CASSQDLSGISYNEQFF; cdr3_nt: TGCGCCAGCAGCCAAGATCTTAGCGGGATAAGCTACAATGAGCAGTTCTTC
j_call: TRBJ2-5; v_call: TRBV29-1; d_call: NA; cdr3_length: 13; clone_size: NA; cdr3_aa: CSVSMGVPETQYF; cdr3_nt: TGCAGCGTATCCATGGGGGTTCCGGAGACCCAGTACTTC
j_call: TRBJ2-3; v_call: TRBV5-1; d_call: NA; cdr3_length: 15; clone_size: few; cdr3_aa: CASSRLSGSTDTQYF; cdr3_nt: TGCGCCAGCAGCCGATTAAGCGGGAGCACAGATACGCAGTATTTT
j_call: TRBJ2-5; v_call: TRBV7-2; d_call: TRBD1; cdr3_length: 14; clone_size: few; cdr3_aa: CASSSGQGGETQYF; cdr3_nt: TGTGCCAGCAGCTCGGGACAGGGAGGAGAGACCCAGTACTTC
j_call: TRBJ1-1; v_call: TRBV7-9; d_call: NA; cdr3_length: 14; clone_size: NA; cdr3_aa: CASSLRRLNTEAFF; cdr3_nt: TGTGCCAGCAGCTTAAGGCGGTTGAACACTGAAGCTTTCTTT
j_call: TRBJ2-3; v_call: TRBV9; d_call: NA; cdr3_length: 13; clone_size: NA; cdr3_aa: CASSVWAVDTQYF; cdr3_nt: TGTGCCAGCAGCGTATGGGCTGTAGATACGCAGTATTTT
j_call: TRBJ2-7; v_call: TRBV18; d_call: TRBD2; cdr3_length: 18; clone_size: few; cdr3_aa: CASSPRGLAGGPRFEQYF; cdr3_nt: TGTGCCAGCTCACCACGGGGACTAGCGGGAGGCCCGAGATTCGAGCAGTACTTC
j_call: TRBJ2-1; v_call: TRBV11-2; d_call: NA; cdr3_length: 12; clone_size: NA; cdr3_aa: CASSLVYNEQFF; cdr3_nt: TGTGCCAGCAGCTTAGTCTACAATGAGCAGTTCTTC
j_call: TRBJ2-1; v_call: TRBV28; d_call: NA; cdr3_length: 16; clone_size: few; cdr3_aa: CASSLFLAPADNEQFF; cdr3_nt: TGTGCCAGCAGTTTATTCCTAGCCCCGGCAGATAATGAGCAGTTCTTC
j_call: TRBJ2-7; v_call: TRBV6-5; d_call: NA; cdr3_length: 11; clone_size: few; cdr3_aa: CASTQGYEQYF; cdr3_nt: TGTGCCAGCACTCAAGGATACGAGCAGTACTTC
j_call: TRBJ1-3; v_call: TRBV6-6; d_call: NA; cdr3_length: 15; clone_size: NA; cdr3_aa: CASSRDGASGNTIYF; cdr3_nt: TGTGCCAGCAGCCGGGACGGAGCCTCTGGAAACACCATATATTTT
j_call: TRBJ2-5; v_call: TRBV7-8; d_call: NA; cdr3_length: 18; clone_size: NA; cdr3_aa: CASSLGRTGPLKQETQYF; cdr3_nt: TGTGCCAGCAGCTTAGGACGGACTGGCCCGCTAAAGCAAGAGACCCAGTACTTC
j_call: TRBJ2-3; v_call: TRBV7-2; d_call: NA; cdr3_length: 15; clone_size: NA; cdr3_aa: CASSLGPSDTDTQYF; cdr3_nt: TGTGCCAGCAGCTTAGGGCCCTCGGACACAGATACGCAGTATTTT
j_call: TRBJ2-7; v_call: TRBV7-8; d_call: NA; cdr3_length: 14; clone_size: few; cdr3_aa: CASSLSNPSYEQYF; cdr3_nt: TGTGCCAGCAGCTTGTCCAACCCTTCCTACGAGCAGTACTTC
j_call: TRBJ2-3; v_call: TRBV5-1; d_call: NA; cdr3_length: 14; clone_size: NA; cdr3_aa: CASSLGLDTDTQYF; cdr3_nt: TGCGCCAGCAGCTTGGGACTAGACACAGATACGCAGTATTTT
j_call: TRBJ2-3; v_call: TRBV7-6; d_call: TRBD1; cdr3_length: 15; clone_size: NA; cdr3_aa: CASSPGQGTVDTQYF; cdr3_nt: TGTGCCAGCAGCCCCGGACAGGGGACAGTAGATACGCAGTATTTT
j_call: TRBJ2-3; v_call: TRBV25-1; d_call: NA; cdr3_length: 14; clone_size: NA; cdr3_aa: CASSDRPGTDTQYF; cdr3_nt: TGTGCCAGCAGTGATAGGCCGGGCACAGATACGCAGTATTTT
j_call: TRBJ2-3; v_call: TRBV11-2; d_call: NA; cdr3_length: 15; clone_size: NA; cdr3_aa: CASSLQGTSTDTQYF; cdr3_nt: TGTGCCAGCAGCTTACAGGGGACAAGCACAGATACGCAGTATTTT
j_call: TRBJ2-3; v_call: TRBV9; d_call: NA; cdr3_length: 15; clone_size: NA; cdr3_aa: CASSTRTNDGDTQYF; cdr3_nt: TGTGCCAGCAGCACACGGACGAACGACGGGGATACGCAGTATTTT
j_call: TRBJ1-1; v_call: TRBV5-6; d_call: NA; cdr3_length: 11; clone_size: few; cdr3_aa: CASSSTGRAFF; cdr3_nt: TGTGCCAGCAGCTCTACGGGGAGAGCTTTCTTT
j_call: TRBJ2-7; v_call: TRBV27; d_call: NA; cdr3_length: 20; clone_size: NA; cdr3_aa: CASSPNKSGRGAVFTYEQYF; cdr3_nt: TGTGCCAGCAGCCCAAACAAATCGGGCCGGGGCGCGGTGTTTACCTACGAGCAGTACTTC
j_call: TRBJ1-2; v_call: TRBV2; d_call: NA; cdr3_length: 15; clone_size: NA; cdr3_aa: CASRVEGGGRYGYTF; cdr3_nt: TGTGCCAGCAGGGTTGAGGGCGGAGGCCGATATGGCTACACCTTC
j_call: TRBJ2-2; v_call: TRBV7-9; d_call: TRBD2; cdr3_length: 16; clone_size: few; cdr3_aa: CASSPRLAGLTGELFF; cdr3_nt: TGTGCCAGCAGCCCCCGACTAGCGGGTCTCACCGGGGAGCTGTTTTTT
j_call: TRBJ2-5; v_call: TRBV7-2; d_call: TRBD2; cdr3_length: 14; clone_size: NA; cdr3_aa: CASSSGLGQETQYF; cdr3_nt: TGTGCCAGCAGCTCGGGACTAGGGCAAGAGACCCAGTACTTC
j_call: TRBJ1-1; v_call: TRBV5-1; d_call: NA; cdr3_length: 13; clone_size: NA; cdr3_aa: CASSLTQGTEAFF; cdr3_nt: TGCGCCAGCAGCTTAACACAGGGCACTGAAGCTTTCTTT
j_call: TRBJ2-3; v_call: TRBV7-2; d_call: NA; cdr3_length: 14; clone_size: NA; cdr3_aa: CASSLELSTDTQYF; cdr3_nt: TGTGCCAGCAGCTTAGAGCTTAGCACAGATACGCAGTATTTT
j_call: TRBJ2-7; v_call: TRBV29-1; d_call: NA; cdr3_length: 13; clone_size: few; cdr3_aa: CSVKPTGAYEQYF; cdr3_nt: TGCAGCGTTAAACCTACAGGAGCCTACGAGCAGTACTTC
j_call: TRBJ2-2; v_call: TRBV5-4; d_call: TRBD1; cdr3_length: 17; clone_size: NA; cdr3_aa: CASSPNSDRGNTGELFF; cdr3_nt: TGTGCCAGCAGCCCAAACTCCGACAGGGGGAACACCGGGGAGCTGTTTTTT
j_call: TRBJ2-7; v_call: TRBV5-1; d_call: TRBD2; cdr3_length: 16; clone_size: NA; cdr3_aa: CASSPTTSGKSYEQYF; cdr3_nt: TGCGCCAGCAGTCCTACCACTAGCGGGAAATCCTACGAGCAGTACTTC
j_call: TRBJ2-1; v_call: TRBV6-5; d_call: NA; cdr3_length: 15; clone_size: few; cdr3_aa: CASRKPGVPYNEQFF; cdr3_nt: TGTGCCAGCAGAAAACCAGGGGTACCCTACAATGAGCAGTTCTTC
j_call: TRBJ2-2; v_call: TRBV5-1; d_call: NA; cdr3_length: 15; clone_size: few; cdr3_aa: CASSVGHSNTGELFF; cdr3_nt: TGCGCCAGCAGCGTGGGACATTCGAACACCGGGGAGCTGTTTTTT
j_call: TRBJ2-3; v_call: TRBV11-2; d_call: NA; cdr3_length: 14; clone_size: once; cdr3_aa: CASSSPVLLDTQYF; cdr3_nt: TGTGCCAGCAGCTCCCCTGTTCTGTTAGATACGCAGTATTTT
j_call: TRBJ1-5; v_call: TRBV28; d_call: NA; cdr3_length: 14; clone_size: few; cdr3_aa: CASSLDITYQPQHF; cdr3_nt: TGTGCCAGCAGTTTGGACATAACCTATCAGCCCCAGCATTTT
j_call: TRBJ2-1; v_call: TRBV19; d_call: NA; cdr3_length: 13; clone_size: few; cdr3_aa: CASSSLDRNEQFF; cdr3_nt: TGTGCCAGTAGTAGCCTCGACAGAAATGAGCAGTTCTTC
j_call: TRBJ1-5; v_call: TRBV27; d_call: NA; cdr3_length: 15; clone_size: NA; cdr3_aa: CASSFSQGMGQPQHF; cdr3_nt: TGTGCCAGCAGTTTTTCTCAGGGAATGGGTCAGCCCCAGCATTTT
j_call: TRBJ2-1; v_call: TRBV2; d_call: NA; cdr3_length: 13; clone_size: NA; cdr3_aa: CASTARSYNEQFF; cdr3_nt: TGTGCCAGTACCGCGAGGTCCTACAATGAGCAGTTCTTC
j_call: TRBJ2-7; v_call: TRBV27; d_call: NA; cdr3_length: 10; clone_size: NA; cdr3_aa: CASSIYEQYF; cdr3_nt: TGTGCCAGCAGTATCTACGAGCAGTACTTC
j_call: TRBJ2-3; v_call: TRBV14; d_call: NA; cdr3_length: 14; clone_size: NA; cdr3_aa: CASSQRQGTDTQYF; cdr3_nt: TGTGCCAGCAGCCAGCGCCAAGGCACAGATACGCAGTATTTT
j_call: TRBJ2-5; v_call: TRBV18; d_call: TRBD2; cdr3_length: 17; clone_size: NA; cdr3_aa: CASSPRSGRATAETQYF; cdr3_nt: TGTGCCAGCTCACCACGGAGCGGGAGGGCCACGGCGGAGACCCAGTACTTC
j_call: TRBJ2-1; v_call: TRBV18; d_call: TRBD2; cdr3_length: 16; clone_size: NA; cdr3_aa: CASSTSLAEASNEQFF; cdr3_nt: TGTGCCAGCTCAACCTCACTAGCGGAGGCGAGTAATGAGCAGTTCTTC
j_call: TRBJ2-5; v_call: TRBV5-6; d_call: NA; cdr3_length: 15; clone_size: few; cdr3_aa: CASSPPSGRRETQYF; cdr3_nt: TGTGCCAGCAGCCCTCCTTCGGGGAGGAGGGAGACCCAGTACTTC
j_call: TRBJ2-1; v_call: TRBV29-1; d_call: TRBD1; cdr3_length: 14; clone_size: few; cdr3_aa: CSGKQGASNGEQFF; cdr3_nt: TGCAGCGGTAAACAGGGGGCTTCAAATGGTGAGCAGTTCTTC
j_call: TRBJ2-3; v_call: TRBV6-5; d_call: TRBD2; cdr3_length: 14; clone_size: NA; cdr3_aa: CASSYAGGTDTQYF; cdr3_nt: TGTGCCAGCAGTTACGCGGGAGGCACAGATACGCAGTATTTT
j_call: TRBJ2-1; v_call: TRBV7-6; d_call: NA; cdr3_length: 15; clone_size: NA; cdr3_aa: CASSLPWTANNEQFF; cdr3_nt: TGTGCCAGCAGCTTACCTTGGACTGCAAATAATGAGCAGTTCTTC
j_call: TRBJ2-5; v_call: TRBV19; d_call: TRBD1; cdr3_length: 15; clone_size: few; cdr3_aa: CASSPTGAPWETQYF; cdr3_nt: TGTGCCAGTAGTCCGACAGGGGCGCCCTGGGAGACCCAGTACTTC
j_call: TRBJ1-1; v_call: TRBV7-9; d_call: NA; cdr3_length: 13; clone_size: few; cdr3_aa: CASSRDGNTEAFF; cdr3_nt: TGTGCCAGCAGCAGGGACGGGAACACTGAAGCTTTCTTT
j_call: TRBJ2-1; v_call: TRBV2; d_call: NA; cdr3_length: 11; clone_size: few; cdr3_aa: CASRDLNEQFF; cdr3_nt: TGTGCCAGCAGGGACCTTAACGAGCAGTTCTTC
j_call: TRBJ2-1; v_call: TRBV6-6; d_call: NA; cdr3_length: 15; clone_size: few; cdr3_aa: CASSYGPPGYNEQFF; cdr3_nt: TGTGCCAGCAGTTACGGGCCCCCCGGGTACAATGAGCAGTTCTTC